The text below deals with one TCR beta chain. Its antigen remains unknown. The memory fraction was CD4+CD45RO+CD25- cells. Study results and caveats: The larger-cohort validation was restricted to a single TCR beta V-J rearrangement rather than whole repertoires. In terms of TCR gene usage, tumor memory CD4+ T cells clustered together with blood and lymph node memory CD4+ cells, as well as with lymph node naive CD4+ cells.

Full-length variable regions came from constant-region reverse primers plus semi-nested Nested Universal Primer A PCR. TCRdb recomputed calls from the 5' RACE reads with MiXCR, one row per CDR3 protein. Found here are roughly 69,000 distinct CDR3 sequences, under 25% of them singletons; the top ten hold about 3%. This CDR3 is built from 14 residues. Unmatched junction bases numbered 5, after V lost 3 bases and J lost 5 bases. Germline V gene data show CDR1 as SGHTA and CDR2 as FQGNSA. The sample was memory CD4+ T cells sorted from a lymph node. The subset here: memory CD4+ T cells, CD4+CD45RO+CD25-. This TCR derives from a female donor with breast cancer. The chain combines TRBV7-2 with TRBJ2-7, with 9 nucleotides matching TRBD2. The CDR3 nucleotides are TGTGCCAGCAGCTTTTCCCTAGCGGGGCACGAGCAGTACTTC. It specifies CASSFSLAGHEQYF.